This T cell receptor (beta chain) was captured in a study of siplizumab effects on memory and regulatory T cells. Sequencing of each sample assayed roughly 10^5 TCR templates. Clones were sequenced by immunoSEQ multiplex PCR, and TCRdb holds only the in-frame ones, with some missing. The table records fewer than 110,000 clones, about nine tenths of them present only once. Trimming removed 4 bases from V and 0 bases from J, with 9 bases in between. Per the germline V gene, CDR1 is LGHNA and CDR2 is YNFKEQ. The CDR3 is 14 residues long. Study results and caveats: It seemed that naive T cells were more diverse than memory cells and were major contributors to the alloresponse. Unstimulated subsets accounted for the mapping of only a minor share of the clones that were alloreactive. On average, roughly 70% of mappable alloreactive CD4+ clones were Treg-derived under siplizumab, against 25% to 30% in controls.

Worth noting for this clone: Its matching antigen is unknown.

This receptor was obtained from a human donor in good health. The J gene is TRBJ1-1, the V gene TRBV4-2; tentatively, D is TRBD1 (6 bases). The sequencing input was non-Treg CD4+ T cells sorted from blood. Written as DNA, the CDR3 is TGTGCCAGCAGCCGACAGGAGTTGAACACTGAAGCTTTCTTT. It encodes CASSRQELNTEAFF.